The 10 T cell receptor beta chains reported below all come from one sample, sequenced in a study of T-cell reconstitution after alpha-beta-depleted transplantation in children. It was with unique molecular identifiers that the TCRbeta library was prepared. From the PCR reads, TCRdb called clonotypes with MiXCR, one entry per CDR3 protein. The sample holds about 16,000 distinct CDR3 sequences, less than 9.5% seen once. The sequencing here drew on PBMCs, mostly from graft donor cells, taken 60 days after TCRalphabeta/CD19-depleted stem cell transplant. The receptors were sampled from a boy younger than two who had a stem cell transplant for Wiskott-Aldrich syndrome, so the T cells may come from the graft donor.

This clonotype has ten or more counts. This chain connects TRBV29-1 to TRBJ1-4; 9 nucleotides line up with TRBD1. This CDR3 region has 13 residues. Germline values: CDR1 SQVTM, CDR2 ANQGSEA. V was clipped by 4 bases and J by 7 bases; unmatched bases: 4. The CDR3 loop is CSVGGTGTEKLFF. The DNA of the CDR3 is TGCAGCGTTGGGGGGACAGGGACTGAAAAACTGTTTTTT.

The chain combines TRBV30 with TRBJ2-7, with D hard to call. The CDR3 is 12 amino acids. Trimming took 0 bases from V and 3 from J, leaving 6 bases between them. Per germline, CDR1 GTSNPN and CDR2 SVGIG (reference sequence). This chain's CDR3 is CAWSVGLYEQYF. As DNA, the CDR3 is TGTGCCTGGAGTGTAGGCCTCTACGAGCAGTACTTC.

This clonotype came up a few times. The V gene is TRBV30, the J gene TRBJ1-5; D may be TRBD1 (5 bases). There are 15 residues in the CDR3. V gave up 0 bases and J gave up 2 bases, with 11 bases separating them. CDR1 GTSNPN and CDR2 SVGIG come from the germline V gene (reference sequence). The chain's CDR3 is CAWSVQGGGNQPQHF. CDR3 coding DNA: TGTGCCTGGAGTGTACAAGGAGGGGGCAATCAGCCCCAGCATTTT. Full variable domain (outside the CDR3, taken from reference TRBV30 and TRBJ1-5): SQTIHQWPATLVQPVGSPLSLECTVEGTSNPNLYWYRQAAGRGLQLLFYSVGIGQISSEVPQNLSASRPQDRQFILSSKKLLLSDSGFYLCAWSVQGGGNQPQHFGDGTRLSIL.

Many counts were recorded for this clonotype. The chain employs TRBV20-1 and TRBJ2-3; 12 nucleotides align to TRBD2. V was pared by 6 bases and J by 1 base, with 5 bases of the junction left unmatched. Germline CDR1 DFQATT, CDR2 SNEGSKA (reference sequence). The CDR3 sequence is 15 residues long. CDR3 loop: CSAHLAGGGTDTQYF. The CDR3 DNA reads TGCAGTGCCCACCTAGCGGGAGGGGGCACAGATACGCAGTATTTT.

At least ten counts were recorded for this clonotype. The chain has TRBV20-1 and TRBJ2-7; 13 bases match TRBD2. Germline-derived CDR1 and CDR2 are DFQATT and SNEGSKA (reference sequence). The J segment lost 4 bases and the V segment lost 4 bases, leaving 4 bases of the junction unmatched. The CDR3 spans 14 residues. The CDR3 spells CSAKPGLAGYEQYF. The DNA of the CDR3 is TGCAGTGCTAAACCGGGACTAGCGGGATACGAGCAGTACTTC.

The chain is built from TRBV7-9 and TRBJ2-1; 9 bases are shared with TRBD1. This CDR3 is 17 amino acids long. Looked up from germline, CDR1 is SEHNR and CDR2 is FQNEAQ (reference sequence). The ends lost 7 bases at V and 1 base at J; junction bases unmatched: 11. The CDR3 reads CASITPRQGVSYNEQFF. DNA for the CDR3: TGTGCCAGCATTACTCCCCGACAGGGGGTATCCTACAATGAGCAGTTCTTC.

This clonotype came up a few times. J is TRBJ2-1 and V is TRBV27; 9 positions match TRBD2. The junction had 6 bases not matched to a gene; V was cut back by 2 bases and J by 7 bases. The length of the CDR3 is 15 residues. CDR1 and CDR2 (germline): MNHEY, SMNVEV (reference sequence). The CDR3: CASSLRLAGRNEQFF. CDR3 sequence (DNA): TGTGCCAGCAGTTTAAGGCTAGCGGGACGAAATGAGCAGTTCTTC.

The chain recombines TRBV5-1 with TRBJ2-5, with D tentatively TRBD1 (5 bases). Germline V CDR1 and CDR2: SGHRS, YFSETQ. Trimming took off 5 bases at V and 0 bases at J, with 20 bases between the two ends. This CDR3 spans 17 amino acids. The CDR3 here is CASRVARCIRDQETQYF. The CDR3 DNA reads TGCGCCAGCAGGGTGGCTCGCTGTATCAGGGACCAAGAGACCCAGTACTTC.

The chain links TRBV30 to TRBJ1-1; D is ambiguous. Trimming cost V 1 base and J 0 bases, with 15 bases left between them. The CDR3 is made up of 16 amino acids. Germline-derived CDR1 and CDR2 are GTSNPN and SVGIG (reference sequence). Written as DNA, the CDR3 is TGTGCCTGGAGTGGGGGTTTGGTTGGTATGAACACTGAAGCTTTCTTT. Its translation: CAWSGGLVGMNTEAFF.

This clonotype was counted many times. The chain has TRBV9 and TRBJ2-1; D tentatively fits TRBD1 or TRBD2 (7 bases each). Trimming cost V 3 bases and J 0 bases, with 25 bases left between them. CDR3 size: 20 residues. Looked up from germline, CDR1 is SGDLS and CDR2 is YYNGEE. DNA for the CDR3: TGTGCCAGCAGCGACCCCAGGGGGGGCCCGGGCGCGAGCTCCTACAATGAGCAGTTCTTC. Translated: CASSDPRGGPGASSYNEQFF.